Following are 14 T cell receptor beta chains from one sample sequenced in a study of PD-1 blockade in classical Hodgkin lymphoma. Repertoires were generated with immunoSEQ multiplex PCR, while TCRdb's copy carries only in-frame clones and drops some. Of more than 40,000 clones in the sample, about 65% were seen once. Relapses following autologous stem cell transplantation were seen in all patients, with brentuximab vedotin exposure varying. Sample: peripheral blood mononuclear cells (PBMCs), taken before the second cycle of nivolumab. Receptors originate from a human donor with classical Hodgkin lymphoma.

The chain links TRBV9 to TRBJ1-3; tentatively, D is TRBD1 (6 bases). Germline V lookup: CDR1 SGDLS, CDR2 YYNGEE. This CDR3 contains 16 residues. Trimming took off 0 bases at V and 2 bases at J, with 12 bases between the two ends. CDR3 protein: CASSVAPGAAGNTIYF. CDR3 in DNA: TGTGCCAGCAGCGTAGCTCCAGGGGCGGCTGGAAACACCATATATTTT.

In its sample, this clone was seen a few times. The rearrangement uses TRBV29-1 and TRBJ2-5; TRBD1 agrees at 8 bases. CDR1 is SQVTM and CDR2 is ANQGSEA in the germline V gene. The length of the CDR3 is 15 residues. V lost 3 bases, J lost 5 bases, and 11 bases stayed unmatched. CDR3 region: CSVDGMTGDWETQYF. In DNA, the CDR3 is TGCAGCGTTGACGGTATGACAGGGGACTGGGAGACCCAGTACTTC.

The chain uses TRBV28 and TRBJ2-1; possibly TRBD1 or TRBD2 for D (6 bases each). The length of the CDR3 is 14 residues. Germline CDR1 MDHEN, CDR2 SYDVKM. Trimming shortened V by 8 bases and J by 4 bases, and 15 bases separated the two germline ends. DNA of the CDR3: TGTGCCAGCCTTAACCCGGGGGCTTACAATGAGCAGTTCTTC. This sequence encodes CASLNPGAYNEQFF.

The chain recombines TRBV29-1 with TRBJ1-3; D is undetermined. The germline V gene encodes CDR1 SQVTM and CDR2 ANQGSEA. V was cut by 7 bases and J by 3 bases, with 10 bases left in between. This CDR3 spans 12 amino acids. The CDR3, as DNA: TGCAGCGGGCGGTTGGGTGGAAACACCATATATTTT. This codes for CSGRLGGNTIYF.

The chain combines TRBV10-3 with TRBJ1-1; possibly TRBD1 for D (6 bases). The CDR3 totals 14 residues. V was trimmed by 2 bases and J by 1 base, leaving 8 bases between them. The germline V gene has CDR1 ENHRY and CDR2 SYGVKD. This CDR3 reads CAISEGGGNTEAFF. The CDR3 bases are TGTGCCATCAGTGAGGGAGGGGGGAACACTGAAGCTTTCTTT.

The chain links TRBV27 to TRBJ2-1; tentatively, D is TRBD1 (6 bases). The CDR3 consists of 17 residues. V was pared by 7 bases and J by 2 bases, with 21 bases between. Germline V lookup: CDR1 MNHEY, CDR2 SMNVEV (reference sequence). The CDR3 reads CASTPRVGTPAYNEQFF. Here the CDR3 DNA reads TGTGCCAGCACCCCCCGGGTGGGGACACCCGCCTACAATGAGCAGTTCTTC.

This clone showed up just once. CDR3 in amino acids: CAWDSSGGQFF. CDR3 DNA: TGTGCCTGGGACTCTAGCGGGGGGCAGTTCTTC. This chain links TRBV30 with TRBJ2-1; 10 bases fit TRBD2. Germline assignment: CDR1 GTSNPN and CDR2 SVGIG (reference sequence). This CDR3 has 11 residues. Trimming at V came to 5 bases and at J to 12 bases, leaving 4 bases not matched to a gene.

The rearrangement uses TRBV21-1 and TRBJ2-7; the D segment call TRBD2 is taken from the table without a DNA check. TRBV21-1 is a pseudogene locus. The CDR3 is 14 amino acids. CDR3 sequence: CASIGTSGIYEQYF. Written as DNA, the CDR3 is TGTGCCAGCATCGGGACTAGCGGCATATACGAGCAGTACTTC.

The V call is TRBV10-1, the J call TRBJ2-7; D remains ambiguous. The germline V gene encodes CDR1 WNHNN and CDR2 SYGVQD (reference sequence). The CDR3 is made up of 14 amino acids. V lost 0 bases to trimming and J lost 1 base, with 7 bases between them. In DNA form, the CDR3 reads TGCGCCAGCAGTGAGTCGAAGCTTTCCTACGAGCAGTACTTC. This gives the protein CASSESKLSYEQYF.

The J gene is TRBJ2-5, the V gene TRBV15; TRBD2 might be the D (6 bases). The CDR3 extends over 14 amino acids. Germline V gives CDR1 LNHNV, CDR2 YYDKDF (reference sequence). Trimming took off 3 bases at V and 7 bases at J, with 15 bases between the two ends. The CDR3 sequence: CATSREGPPGTQYF. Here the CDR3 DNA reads TGTGCCACCAGCAGGGAGGGCCCCCCAGGGACCCAGTACTTC.

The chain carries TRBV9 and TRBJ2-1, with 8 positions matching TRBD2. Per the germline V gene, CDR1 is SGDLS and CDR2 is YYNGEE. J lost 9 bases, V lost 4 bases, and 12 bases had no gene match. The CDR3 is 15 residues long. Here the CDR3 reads CASSPWTSSRSEQFF. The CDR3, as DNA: TGTGCCAGCAGCCCGTGGACTAGCAGTCGTAGTGAGCAGTTCTTC.

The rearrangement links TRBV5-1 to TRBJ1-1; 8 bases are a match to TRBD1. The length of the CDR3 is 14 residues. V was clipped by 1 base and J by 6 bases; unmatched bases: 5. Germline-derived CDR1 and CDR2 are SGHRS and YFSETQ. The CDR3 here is CASSLWQGASEAFF. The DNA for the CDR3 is TGCGCCAGCAGCTTGTGGCAGGGGGCCTCTGAAGCTTTCTTT.

The DNA of the CDR3 is TGTGCCAGCAGCCACCCCGCCTCCTACAATGAGCAGTTCTTC. Protein product: CASSHPASYNEQFF. This chain joins TRBV4-2 and TRBJ2-1; no reliable D call. CDR3 length: 14 residues. In germline, CDR1 is LGHNA, CDR2 YNFKEQ. Trimming took off 3 bases at V and 0 bases at J, with 6 bases between the two ends.

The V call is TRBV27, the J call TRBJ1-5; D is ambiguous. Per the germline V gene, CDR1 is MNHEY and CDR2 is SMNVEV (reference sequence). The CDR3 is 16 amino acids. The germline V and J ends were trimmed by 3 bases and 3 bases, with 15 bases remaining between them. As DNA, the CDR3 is TGTGCCAGCAGTTTTTATGCGGGGTCGATCAATCAGCCCCAGCATTTT. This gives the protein CASSFYAGSINQPQHF.